This T cell receptor (beta chain) was identified during a study of tissue T cells after allogeneic stem cell transplantation. The overall study: Where cell numbers permitted, CD3+ T cells were sorted from preserved blood and marrow.

As for this clone: The antigen is unknown.

The CDR3 totals 15 residues. Trimming left V 4 bases short and J 7 bases short, with 16 bases between. The germline V gene encodes CDR1 SGHTA and CDR2 FQGNSA. The protocol was immunoSEQ multiplex PCR, while the TCRdb copy is restricted to in-frame clones and leaves out a portion. The sample yields roughly 1,400 clones, over 80% seen once. Adult allogeneic hematopoietic cell transplant recipients with steroid-refractory graft-versus-host disease were prospectively enrolled for research autopsy. Several lines of graft-versus-host disease therapy were given to all patients, all with gastrointestinal involvement. Broader study findings: Anatomically similar tissues had similar TCR repertoires within each patient.

Here the sequenced sample was blood, taken at autopsy. The origin of this receptor is a male patient older than 55 with steroid-refractory graft-versus-host disease after an allogeneic stem cell transplant. Certain T cells may be donor cells from the graft. The chain uses TRBV7-2 and TRBJ1-4, with D maybe TRBD1 (5 bases). The CDR3 here is CASSSILGVSEKLFF. For the CDR3, the DNA is TGTGCCAGCAGCTCGATCTTGGGGGTTAGTGAAAAACTGTTTTTT.